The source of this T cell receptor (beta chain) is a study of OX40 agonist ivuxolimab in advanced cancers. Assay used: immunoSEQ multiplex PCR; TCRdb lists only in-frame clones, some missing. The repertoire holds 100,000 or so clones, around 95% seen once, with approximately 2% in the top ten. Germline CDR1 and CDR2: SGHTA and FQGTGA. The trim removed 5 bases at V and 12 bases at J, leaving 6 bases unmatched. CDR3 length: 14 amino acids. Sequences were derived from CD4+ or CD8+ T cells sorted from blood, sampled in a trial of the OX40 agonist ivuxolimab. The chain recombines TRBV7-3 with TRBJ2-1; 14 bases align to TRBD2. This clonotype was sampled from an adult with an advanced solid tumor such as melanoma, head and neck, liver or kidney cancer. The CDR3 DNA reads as TGTGCCAGCAGCCCGGGACTAGCGGGGGCACGGCAGTTCTTC. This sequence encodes CASSPGLAGARQFF.